Sequencing of this T cell receptor beta chain was carried out in a study of CD8 T cells in Susac syndrome. Germline V gives CDR1 SEHNR, CDR2 FQNEAQ (reference sequence). The V gene lost 5 bases and the J gene lost 3 bases, with 13 bases spanning the gap. CDR3 length: 14 residues. Random hexamers primed reverse transcription of about 0.5 to 1 ug RNA. TCRdb ran MiXCR on the immunoSEQ multiplex PCR reads and lists one entry per CDR3 protein. The table includes under 80,000 distinct CDR3 sequences, roughly 95% detected once. CD8+ and CD4+ T cells from blood underwent TCR beta sequencing. This sequence joins TRBV7-9 and TRBJ1-2; D is perhaps TRBD1 (6 bases). This receptor was obtained from a human donor with multiple sclerosis. The sequencing sample was made of CD8+ T cells from PBMCs. The CDR3 region has the DNA TGTGCCAGCAGCACTACAGGGCTTCACTATGGCTACACCTTC. It is translated as CASSTTGLHYGYTF.